This is a list of T cell receptor beta chains from one sample in a study of human T cells and chemical hapten exposure. One entry per CDR3 protein results from TCRdb running MiXCR on the RACE reads. This sample has about 270,000 distinct CDR3 sequences; around 7% occur once, and the top ten carry 0.9% to 1.5%. This sample comprised whole blood, obtained in connection with sensitization to the hapten diphenylcyclopropenone (DPC). Receptors originate from a man between 18 and 29 years old with alopecia areata. Some clones in this sample may be carry-over from other donors' samples. CDR3s include the opening cysteine and the closing phenylalanine or tryptophan. Fields, in order: J gene, D gene, V gene, clone size, CDR3 DNA, CDR3 protein. The D gene is left open where the match is weak. Size is stated for part of the rows, as once, few or many counts, or as a class when the clone is expanded.

TRBJ2-3 | NA | TRBV11-3 | NA | TGTGCCAGCAGCCCAGGGACCGGGAGAGCAGATACGCAGTATTTT | CASSPGTGRADTQYF
TRBJ2-7 | TRBD1 | TRBV7-2 | few | TGTGCCAGCAGCACCCAGACAGGGGGCGCATCCTACGAGCAGTACTTC | CASSTQTGGASYEQYF
TRBJ1-1 | TRBD1 | TRBV4-3 | few | TGCGCCAGCAGCCAAGAAGCCAGGGGGAGGACTGAAGCTTTCTTT | CASSQEARGRTEAFF
TRBJ2-7 | NA | TRBV20-1 | few | TGCAGTGCTAGACACTTCTACGAGCAGTACTTC | CSARHFYEQYF
TRBJ2-3 | NA | TRBV10-2 | few | TGCGCCAGCAGTGACTTTCAGCTCCTTCCCCATACGCAGTATTTT | CASSDFQLLPHTQYF
TRBJ1-1 | NA | TRBV4-3 | few | TGCGCCAGCAGCCAAGGTTCTAGGGGGACGTCTGAAGCTTTCTTT | CASSQGSRGTSEAFF
TRBJ2-7 | NA | TRBV10-2 | many | TGCGCCAGCAGTGACGCGGGGCTAGCCCACGAGCAGTACTTC | CASSDAGLAHEQYF
TRBJ2-5 | NA | TRBV4-1 | NA | TGCGCCAGCAGCCAAGGGAGGACGGCGATTGGGACCCAGTACTTC | CASSQGRTAIGTQYF
TRBJ2-7 | TRBD1 | TRBV7-9 | NA | TGTGCCAGCAGCCCTCCGACAGGGTTCTACGAGCAGTACTTC | CASSPPTGFYEQYF
TRBJ2-5 | NA | TRBV20-1 | NA | TGCAGTGCTAGAGATAACCTCCAAGAGACCCAGTACTTC | CSARDNLQETQYF
TRBJ2-1 | NA | TRBV7-2 | many | TGTGCCAGCAGCCCCCGGGGAGAGTACAATGAGCAGTTCTTC | CASSPRGEYNEQFF
TRBJ1-5 | NA | TRBV10-3 | many | TGTGCCATCAGTGAGTCGCTTAGCAATCAGCCCCAGCATTTT | CAISESLSNQPQHF
TRBJ1-3 | TRBD1 | TRBV9 | NA | TGTGCCAGCAGCGCCACACCGACAGGGGACAGAAACACCATATATTTT | CASSATPTGDRNTIYF
TRBJ2-3 | NA | TRBV5-5 | few | TGTGCCAGCAGCTTGGGCCCCGCGGGGGCTTCAGATACGCAGTATTTT | CASSLGPAGASDTQYF
TRBJ2-5 | TRBD2 | TRBV12-3/TRBV12-4 | few | TGTGCCAGCAGACGTACGGGCCTAGCGGCCCAAGAGACCCAGTACTTC | CASRRTGLAAQETQYF
TRBJ1-4 | TRBD1 | TRBV5-1 | many | TGCGCCAGCAGCTTCGGACAGGGGGACAGCGCTAATGAAAAACTGTTTTTT | CASSFGQGDSANEKLFF
TRBJ1-1 | NA | TRBV6-2/TRBV6-3 | few | TGTGCCAGTCACTTGATGATGAACACTGAAGCTTTCTTT | CASHLMMNTEAFF
TRBJ2-5 | TRBD1 | TRBV5-1 | many | TGCGCCAGCAGCCCCACAGGGGCCGACCAAGAGACCCAGTACTTC | CASSPTGADQETQYF
TRBJ1-1 | TRBD1 | TRBV10-3 | many | TGTGCCACGGACTCGGGACAGCTGAACACTGAAGCTTTCTTT | CATDSGQLNTEAFF
TRBJ1-2 | NA | TRBV10-3 | few | TGTGCCATCGGGCGCGGCAGGGGAGTCGATGGCTACACCTTC | CAIGRGRGVDGYTF
TRBJ1-5 | NA | TRBV5-5 | NA | TGTGCCAGCAGCCTCCCTGACATAATGGGCAATCAGCCCCAGCATTTT | CASSLPDIMGNQPQHF
TRBJ2-3 | NA | TRBV7-6 | NA | TGTGCCAGCAGCTTAGTTCGGGGGGTCTACAGGGCCGACACAGATACGCAGTATTTT | CASSLVRGVYRADTDTQYF
TRBJ2-7 | NA | TRBV29-1 | few | TGCAGCGTTGATCTTCCAGGGTCCTACGAGCAGTACTTC | CSVDLPGSYEQYF
TRBJ1-4 | NA | TRBV7-9 | NA | TGTGCCAGCAGCCCCTTTCCTCCATCTCAATCCCGATCTAATGAAAAACTGTTTTTT | CASSPFPPSQSRSNEKLFF
TRBJ1-6 | NA | TRBV9 | many | TGTGCCAGCAGCGTATCCCCGGGGACGAACTCACCCCTCCACTTT | CASSVSPGTNSPLHF
TRBJ2-1 | NA | TRBV6-5 | NA | TGTGCCAGCAGTTACTCACTAGTAGCCTACAATGAGCAGTTCTTC | CASSYSLVAYNEQFF
TRBJ2-1 | NA | TRBV29-1 | NA | TGCAGCGTTGTCTTAACATCCTCCTACAATGAGCAGTTCTTC | CSVVLTSSYNEQFF
TRBJ2-4 | TRBD1 | TRBV5-1 | few | TGCGCCAGCAGTCCCGGGACAGGGGACATTCAGTACTTC | CASSPGTGDIQYF
TRBJ2-7 | TRBD1 | TRBV20-1 | NA | TGCAGTGCCCTAAGGACAGGGGTCTACGAGCAGTACTTC | CSALRTGVYEQYF
TRBJ1-6 | NA | TRBV11-2 | NA | TGTGCCAGCAGCCCGGGGACCGGGACGTACTCACCCCTCCACTTT | CASSPGTGTYSPLHF
TRBJ2-1 | TRBD1 | TRBV5-5 | many | TGTGCCAGCAGTAGGACAGGAAATTACAATGAGCAGTTCTTC | CASSRTGNYNEQFF
TRBJ1-4 | NA | TRBV7-4 | few | TGTGCCAGCAGTCGTCGTTGGCCCGGCTCAGACAAATCAAATGAAAAACTGTTTTTT | CASSRRWPGSDKSNEKLFF
TRBJ1-6 | TRBD1 | TRBV6-1 | many | TGTGCCAGCCAGGACAGGGTCGACTCACCCCTCCACTTT | CASQDRVDSPLHF
TRBJ2-3 | NA | TRBV7-8 | NA | TGTGCCAGCAGCCCGTGGACTCCCCAGAGCACAGATACGCAGTATTTT | CASSPWTPQSTDTQYF
TRBJ2-5 | TRBD1 | TRBV27 | NA | TGTGCCAGTGGACAGGGAGGAGAGACCCAGTACTTC | CASGQGGETQYF
TRBJ2-4 | NA | TRBV24-1 | many | TGTGCCACCAGTGATTTGGTGGGGGCCAAAAACATTCAGTACTTC | CATSDLVGAKNIQYF
TRBJ1-2 | NA | TRBV7-2 | NA | TGTGCCAGCAGCGTAAGCGGGGCAGTACTCTATGGCTACACCTTC | CASSVSGAVLYGYTF
TRBJ1-1 | NA | TRBV4-3 | NA | TGCGCCAGCAGCCAAGATTTTGGCAGTCACACTGAAGCTTTCTTT | CASSQDFGSHTEAFF
TRBJ2-1 | TRBD2 | TRBV20-1 | NA | TGCAGTGCTAGCGGGACTAGCGGGCCTTCCTACAATGAGCAGTTCTTC | CSASGTSGPSYNEQFF
TRBJ2-3 | TRBD2 | TRBV6-2/TRBV6-3 | NA | TGTGCCAGCATCTCGCTAGCGGGGGGCACAGATACGCAGTATTTT | CASISLAGGTDTQYF
TRBJ2-1 | TRBD2 | TRBV20-1 | few | TGCAGTGCTACACTAGCGGGGGGCCCCAATGAGCAGTTCTTC | CSATLAGGPNEQFF
TRBJ1-1 | NA | TRBV5-1 | NA | TGCGCCAGCAGCTTGGCCCCAGGGATCACTGAAGCTTTCTTT | CASSLAPGITEAFF
TRBJ1-1 | NA | TRBV5-1 | few | TGCGCCAGCAGCTTGAACGGGGCCACTGAAGCTTTCTTT | CASSLNGATEAFF
TRBJ2-6 | NA | TRBV15 | few | TGTGCCACCAGCAGAGGTGCAGGGGACTACTCTGGGGCCAACGTCCTGACTTTC | CATSRGAGDYSGANVLTF
TRBJ2-7 | TRBD1 | TRBV13 | few | TGTGCCAGCAGGGTAGCAGGGGGCAACTACGAGCAGTACTTC | CASRVAGGNYEQYF
TRBJ1-5 | NA | TRBV5-6 | many | TGTGCCAGCAGCTTTCTTTTTGAGACGGTCGGCGGGCCCCAGCATTTT | CASSFLFETVGGPQHF
TRBJ2-1 | NA | TRBV4-3 | few | TGCGCCAGCAGCCAAACAGAATACAATGAGCAGTTCTTC | CASSQTEYNEQFF
TRBJ1-2 | NA | TRBV3-1 | few | TGTGCCAGCAGCCCGAGACCAGGGGATGGCTACACCTTC | CASSPRPGDGYTF